This T cell receptor beta chain was recorded in a study of cytomegalovirus exposure and HLA in healthy donors. Concerning this clone itself: The antigen is undetermined.

13 Jbeta primers and 60 Vbeta primers were used for the PCR. Using immunoSEQ multiplex PCR, the repertoire was profiled, and TCRdb retains in-frame clones only, with some absent. The data contain over 150,000 clones, roughly nine tenths of them singletons. Trimming took off 6 bases at V and 0 bases at J, with 10 bases between the two ends. Per the germline V gene, CDR1 is MNHEY and CDR2 is SVGAGI. This CDR3 is 14 amino acids long. Whole-study findings and limits: In vitro, a few CMV-associated chains proved specific for CMV antigens.

The clonotype was recovered from a girl under three years old in good health and CMV-seronegative. V and J are TRBV6-5 and TRBJ2-3, with D possibly being TRBD2 (6 bases). The sequenced sample was PBMCs. The CDR3 nucleotides are TGTGCCAGCAGCTTTGGGACTAGCACAGATACGCAGTATTTT. This codes for CASSFGTSTDTQYF.